A single sample is the source of the 26 T cell receptor beta chains below, sequenced in a study of tissue T cells after allogeneic stem cell transplantation. Some clones are missing from TCRdb's copy, which holds only in-frame ones; the method was immunoSEQ multiplex PCR. The data contain about 740 clones, 60% to 75% of them singletons. The source material was gut tissue. The receptors were gathered from a female BALB/c mouse in good health. This line is of MHC haplotype H2-d.

In this sample, this clone turned up a few times. Gene labels here are mouse ones. The CDR3 extends 1 residue past the end of the read, so its final part is completed from the germline J gene. This chain joins TRBV13-1 and TRBJ2-7, with 7 bases fitting TRBD2. V dropped 2 bases and J dropped 4; count of bases not matched to a gene: 0. Germline V gives CDR1 NSHNY, CDR2 SYGAGN. This CDR3 has 12 residues. The CDR3 spells CASSETGYEQYF. The DNA read from the CDR3 is TGTGCCAGCAGTGAGACTGGGTATGAACAGTAC.

Concerning this clone itself: The genes and germline here are from mouse. Read data end 1 residue before the CDR3 end; the end is taken from the germline J gene. The chain links TRBV29 to TRBJ2-7, with 10 bases identical to TRBD1. The germline gives CDR1 MSHET, CDR2 SYDVDS. The V gene end was trimmed by 0 bases and the J gene end by 5 bases; junction bases not matched to a gene: 4. The CDR3 consists of 15 residues. The CDR3 DNA, read in part, is TGTGCTAGCAGTTTATCGGGGACAGGGGACGATGAACAGTAC. Its protein is CASSLSGTGDDEQY. The whole CDR3 region reads CASSLSGTGDDEQYF.

Remarks on this clone: Gene names are the mouse ones. The read ends 1 residue early relative to the CDR3; the germline J gene fills the gap. The J gene is TRBJ2-4, the V gene TRBV31; D gene unclear. The length of the CDR3 is 11 residues. Germline V CDR1 and CDR2: GKSSPN, SITVG. V lost 1 base, J lost 6 bases, and 5 bases lay in between. The part of the CDR3 DNA that was read is TGTGCCTGGAGTCCCTGTAACACCTTGTAC. Translated: CAWSPCNTLY. In full, the CDR3 is CAWSPCNTLYF.

In the case of this clone: Genes and germline are mouse. The read halts 1 residue ahead of the CDR3 end, with the missing end drawn from the germline J gene. J is TRBJ1-1 and V is TRBV5; 7 nucleotides agree with TRBD1. Germline values: CDR1 LGHNA, CDR2 YNLKQL (reference sequence). Trimming removed 3 bases from V and 0 bases from J; junction bases left unmatched: 1. This CDR3 spans 14 amino acids. The covered CDR3 bases are TGTGCCAGCAGCCAGGGGACAGCAAACACAGAAGTCTTC. Its translation is CASSQGTANTEVF. The full CDR3 is CASSQGTANTEVFF.

Note on this clone: Gene and germline names: mouse. The sequenced part of the CDR3 DNA is TGTGCCAGCAAGGGGACTGGGGATAGTCAAAACACCTTGTAC. It encodes CASKGTGDSQNTLY. The CDR3 as a whole reads CASKGTGDSQNTLYF. The chain is built from TRBV13-3 and TRBJ2-4, with TRBD2 matching over 10 bases. The read terminates 1 residue before the CDR3 end, so the remaining end is supplied by the germline J gene. Germline V gene data show CDR1 as NNHDY and CDR2 as SYVADS. The V and J ends lost 6 bases and 0 bases, in that order; junction bases with no gene match: 4. The CDR3 covers 15 residues.

This clone was observed a single time. Genes and germline come from the mouse. The CDR3 end lies 1 residue beyond the end of the read and is filled in from the germline J gene. This chain uses TRBV13-3 with TRBJ2-3, with D maybe TRBD1 (6 bases). The CDR3 contains 15 residues. Germline V CDR1 and CDR2: NNHDY, SYVADS. Trimming pared 2 bases from V and 3 bases from J, leaving 13 bases between. This CDR3 is CASSEQGERAETLYF. CDR3 DNA (partial): TGTGCCAGCAGTGAACAGGGAGAGCGGGCAGAAACGCTGTAT.

Note on this clone: Germline and genes: mouse. The read gets to within 1 residue of the CDR3 end, and the germline J gene fills in the rest. J is TRBJ1-1 and V is TRBV13-2; D is unclear. This CDR3 spans 13 amino acids. CDR1 is NNHNN, CDR2 SYGAGS, per germline (reference sequence). The V gene lost 2 bases and the J gene lost 0 bases, with 5 bases spanning the gap. This CDR3 is CASGEPSNTEVFF. CDR3 DNA (partial): TGTGCCAGCGGTGAACCCTCAAACACAGAAGTCTTC.

Comment on this clone: The gene symbols are mouse symbols. The observed sequence ends 1 residue before the CDR3 terminus, with the missing tail filled in from the germline J gene. The rearrangement uses TRBV13-1 and TRBJ2-4, with D tentatively TRBD1 (6 bases). Trimming stripped 3 bases from V and 2 bases from J, with 10 bases between. CDR1 NSHNY and CDR2 SYGAGN come from the germline V gene. CDR3 length equals 14 residues. CDR3 sequence: CASSGGQPQNTLYF. Partial CDR3 DNA: TGTGCCAGCAGTGGTGGACAGCCTCAAAACACCTTGTAC.

On this clone: Gene names refer to mouse genes. The CDR3 end falls 1 residue outside the read, so it is completed with the germline J gene. This chain joins TRBV13-1 and TRBJ2-2; D is unresolved. The CDR3 has 13 residues. The germline CDR1 and CDR2 sequences are NSHNY and SYGAGN. The germline V and J ends were trimmed by 2 bases and 1 base, with 3 bases remaining between them. CDR3 DNA, as far as it was read: TGTGCCAGCAGTGACAAAAACACCGGGCAGCTCTAC. Translation: CASSDKNTGQLY. The full-length CDR3 reads as CASSDKNTGQLYF.

Concerning this clone itself: Genes and germline are mouse. With the read ending 1 residue before the CDR3 end, the germline J gene is used to fill in that end. This rearrangement joins TRBV24 to TRBJ1-4; TRBD1 is a possible D gene (5 bases). This CDR3 spans 15 amino acids. V lost 1 base and J lost 1, with 7 bases in between. The germline gives CDR1 KGHTA, CDR2 FRNEEI. The sequenced part of the CDR3 DNA is TGTGCCAGCAGTCTGTTTAGGGGTTCCAACGAAAGATTATTT. This sequence encodes CASSLFRGSNERLF. In full, the CDR3 is CASSLFRGSNERLFF.

About this clone: Gene names denote mouse genes. The missing CDR3 end, 1 residue past where the read stops, is filled in from the germline J gene. This chain connects TRBV13-2 to TRBJ1-6, with D perhaps matching TRBD1 (6 bases). TRBJ1-6 is known as an ORF, though its function is uncertain. Germline assignment: CDR1 NNHNN and CDR2 SYGAGS (reference sequence). Between the trimmed V and J ends, which lost 1 base and 3 bases, there was a span of 8 bases. This CDR3 is 15 amino acids long. CDR3 amino acids: CASGDTGFYNSPLYF. The sequenced part of the CDR3 DNA is TGTGCCAGCGGTGATACAGGGTTCTATAATTCGCCCCTCTAC.

Concerning this clone: These gene names are mouse names. The CDR3 is cut off 1 residue early in the read; its end comes from the germline J gene. The chain has TRBV31 and TRBJ1-2; 7 bases agree with TRBD1. Germline values: CDR1 GKSSPN, CDR2 SITVG. This CDR3 contains 13 residues. With V trimmed by 2 bases and J by 4 bases, 4 bases remained unmatched. This chain's CDR3 is CAWSMDRTSDYTF. CDR3 DNA (partial): TGTGCCTGGAGTATGGACAGGACCTCCGACTACACC. Full variable domain (rest looked up from reference TRBV31 and TRBJ1-2): AQTIHQWPVAEIKAVGSPLSLGCTIKGKSSPNLYWYWQATGGTLQQLFYSITVGQVESVVQLNLSASRPKDDQFILSTEKLLLSHSGFYLCAWSMDRTSDYTFGSGTRLLVI.

This clone showed up just a few times. Mouse germline and gene names are used. The CDR3 end falls 1 residue outside the read, so it is completed with the germline J gene. The chain combines TRBV19 with TRBJ2-7, with D possibly TRBD1 on 6 matching bases. Trimming cost V 6 bases and J 6 bases, with 10 bases left between them. This CDR3 has 11 amino acids. Germline CDR1 FNHDT, CDR2 SITEND (reference sequence). CDR3: CASIRGGEQYF. The CDR3 bases that were read are TGTGCCAGCATCAGGGGTGGTGAACAGTAC.

A remark on this clone: Gene names refer to mouse genes. Sequencing ends 1 residue short of the CDR3 end; the germline J gene provides the rest. V and J are TRBV1 and TRBJ2-4; D is perhaps TRBD1 (6 bases). This CDR3 spans 16 amino acids. CDR1 is NSQYPW, CDR2 LRSPGD, per germline (reference sequence). V was clipped by 1 base and J by 0 bases, with 11 bases between them. CDR3 DNA (partial): TGCACCTGCAGTGCAGGAGGGGGAAGAAGTCAAAACACCTTGTAC. Translated: CTCSAGGGRSQNTLY. The entire CDR3 reads CTCSAGGGRSQNTLYF. Complete variable domain (other parts from reference TRBV1 and TRBJ2-4): VTLLEQNPRWRLVPRGQAVNLRCILKNSQYPWMSWYQQDLQKQLQWLFTLRSPGDKEVKSLPGADYLATRVTDTELRLQVANMSQGRTLYCTCSAGGGRSQNTLYFGAGTRLSVL.

With respect to this clone: The genes and germline here are from mouse. The read finishes 1 residue shy of the CDR3 end, and the germline J gene is used to complete it. The V gene is TRBV5, the J gene TRBJ2-1; maybe TRBD1 (6 bases). CDR3 length: 14 amino acids. Trimming shortened V by 3 bases and J by 4 bases, and 10 bases separated the two germline ends. Germline lookup yields CDR1 LGHNA and CDR2 YNLKQL (reference sequence). CDR3 region: CASSQGTKYAEQFF. Partial CDR3 DNA: TGTGCCAGCAGCCAGGGGACAAAATATGCTGAGCAGTTC.

Comments on this clone: Mouse names are used for the genes. Read sequence stops 1 residue before the CDR3 end, and the germline J gene provides the missing end. The gene calls are TRBV20 and TRBJ2-4, with 7 nucleotides matching TRBD1. V shed 2 bases, J shed 4 bases, and the junction held 3 bases outside the gene matches. The CDR3 totals 13 residues. Germline lookup yields CDR1 GFQATS and CDR2 STVNSAI. The CDR3 sequence: CGARPGTENTLYF. Partial CDR3 DNA: TGTGGTGCTAGGCCAGGGACAGAAAACACCTTGTAC.

This clone was counted a few times. Gene names and germline refer to mouse. The CDR3 is cut off 1 residue early in the read; its end comes from the germline J gene. The rearrangement links TRBV13-3 to TRBJ2-2; TRBD2 matches 10 bases. The CDR3 has 16 amino acids. The ends lost 3 bases at V and 0 bases at J; junction bases unmatched: 2. Germline CDR1 NNHDY, CDR2 SYVADS. This CDR3 reads CASSGDWGANTGQLYF. The CDR3 DNA, read in part, is TGTGCCAGCAGTGGGGACTGGGGAGCAAACACCGGGCAGCTCTAC. Full variable domain (rest looked up from reference TRBV13-3 and TRBJ2-2): EAAVTQSPRSKVAVTGGKVTLSCHQTNNHDYMYWYRQDTGHGLRLIHYSYVADSTEKGDIPDGYKASRPSQENFSLILELASLSQTAVYFCASSGDWGANTGQLYFGEGSKLTVL.

With respect to this clone: All gene names here are mouse names. The CDR3 end falls 1 residue outside the read, so it is completed with the germline J gene. V and J are TRBV20 and TRBJ2-1; the match to TRBD2 covers 13 bases. Germline V gene lookup returns CDR1 GFQATS and CDR2 STVNSAI. This CDR3 spans 14 amino acids. V lost 5 bases, J lost 7 bases, and 5 bases stayed unmatched. Here the CDR3 reads CGARTGGARAEQFF. CDR3 bases read: TGTGGTGCTCGGACTGGGGGGGCGCGAGCTGAGCAGTTC.

As for this clone: These gene names are mouse names. The sequenced fragment ends 1 residue before the CDR3 boundary, so the rest is inferred from the germline J gene. V and J are TRBV2 and TRBJ2-3; 11 bases map to TRBD2. This CDR3 comprises 16 residues. Germline values: CDR1 LGHNA, CDR2 YSYQKL. Trimming at V came to 2 bases and at J to 3 bases, leaving 4 bases not matched to a gene. CDR3 DNA, as far as it was read: TGTGCCAGCAGCCAAACTGGGGGGGCGAGAGCAGAAACGCTGTAT. Amino acid sequence: CASSQTGGARAETLY. The whole CDR3 is CASSQTGGARAETLYF.

A word on this clone: Genes and germline are mouse. The read ends 1 residue before the CDR3 terminus; that terminus is restored from the germline J gene. The chain links TRBV5 to TRBJ2-2; 11 nucleotides line up with TRBD2. Germline V gives CDR1 LGHNA, CDR2 YNLKQL (reference sequence). The J segment lost 2 bases and the V segment lost 4 bases, leaving 3 bases of the junction unmatched. This CDR3 has 16 residues. CDR3 residues: CASSRDWGTNTGQLYF. CDR3 bases read: TGTGCCAGCAGCCGGGACTGGGGGACGAACACCGGGCAGCTCTAC.

For this clone: Germline and genes here are mouse. The read ends 1 residue shy of where the CDR3 ends; the end is completed using the germline J gene. The genes are TRBV5 and TRBJ2-5; TRBD2 aligns across 10 bases. Germline CDR1 and CDR2: LGHNA and YNLKQL (reference sequence). The CDR3 sequence is 16 residues long. V shed 3 bases, J shed 0 bases, and the junction held 3 bases outside the gene matches. The DNA read from the CDR3 is TGTGCCAGCAGCCAGGGACTGGGGTTTAACCAAGACACCCAGTAC. It yields the protein CASSQGLGFNQDTQY. The full-length CDR3 reads as CASSQGLGFNQDTQYF.

Remarks on this clone: Gene names refer to mouse genes. The CDR3 goes on 1 residue after the read ends, and that part is filled in from the germline J gene. The chain employs TRBV31 and TRBJ2-4, with TRBD2 matching over 12 bases. The CDR3 totals 14 residues. Losses at the gene ends were 1 base for V and 7 bases for J; bases not matched to a gene: 3. Germline loops: CDR1 GKSSPN, CDR2 SITVG. The CDR3 is CAWSPRDWGDTLYF. CDR3 DNA (partial): TGTGCCTGGAGTCCACGGGACTGGGGGGACACCTTGTAC.

In this sample, this clone turned up a few times. Genes and germline come from the mouse. The CDR3 end is not reached by the read, which stops 1 residue before it; the germline J gene fills it in. The V and J genes are TRBV19 and TRBJ2-7, with D hard to call. Germline V gene sequence: CDR1 FNHDT, CDR2 SITEND (reference sequence). Trimming pared 3 bases from V and 3 bases from J, leaving 4 bases between. CDR3 length: 11 amino acids. The sequenced CDR3 bases are TGTGCCAGCAGTACAGGCTATGAACAGTAC. It yields the protein CASSTGYEQY. The whole CDR3 sequence reads CASSTGYEQYF.

A note on this clone: The genes and germline here are from mouse. The read ends 1 residue shy of where the CDR3 ends; the end is completed using the germline J gene. The chain joins TRBV20 to TRBJ2-1; 11 bases agree with TRBD2. V shed 6 bases and J 3 bases; nucleotides not matched to a gene: 1. This CDR3 region has 13 residues. The germline gives CDR1 GFQATS, CDR2 STVNSAI. CDR3 in amino acids: CGAGTGGYAEQFF. CDR3 bases read: TGTGGTGCCGGGACTGGGGGCTATGCTGAGCAGTTC.

A remark on this clone: Gene names are mouse gene names. The read is 1 residue too short to cover the CDR3 end, so that end is filled in from the germline J gene. The chain employs TRBV13-2 and TRBJ2-5; D not certain. The CDR3 runs 13 residues. V was shortened by 1 base and J by 3 bases, with 6 bases between the two germline ends. The germline gives CDR1 NNHNN, CDR2 SYGAGS (reference sequence). Incomplete CDR3 DNA: TGTGCCAGCGGTGATCGCAGACAAGACACCCAGTAC. The encoded protein is CASGDRRQDTQY. The whole CDR3 protein reads CASGDRRQDTQYF.

This clone occurred a few times. Mouse gene names and germline throughout. The read ends 1 residue shy of where the CDR3 ends; the end is completed using the germline J gene. The chain recombines TRBV5 with TRBJ2-7, with 10 bases lining up with TRBD2. The CDR3 length is 15 residues. After removal of 0 bases from V and 7 bases from J, the junction contained 6 bases not matched to a gene. Germline CDR1 is LGHNA and CDR2 is YNLKQL (reference sequence). CDR3 residues: CASSQDAGGAREQYF. CDR3 DNA (partial): TGTGCCAGCAGCCAAGATGCTGGGGGGGCGCGGGAACAGTAC.